This TCR beta chain was retrieved from a study of T cell responses to AZD1222 COVID-19 vaccine. Trimming removed 6 bases at V and 2 bases at J, with 10 bases between. This CDR3 contains 13 residues. TCRdb's copy holds only in-frame clones and misses some; the assay was immunoSEQ multiplex PCR. The sample lists 150,000 or so clones, 90% to 95% occurring once. The chain employs TRBV12-3 or TRBV12-4 and TRBJ2-5, with a tentative D call TRBD2 (5 bases). The sample in question was peripheral blood, obtained on day 0 of AZD1222 vaccination. The sequence was obtained from an adult in good health. In DNA form, the CDR3 reads TGTGCCAGCAGCCAACTAGGACAAGAGACCCAGTACTTC. This sequence encodes CASSQLGQETQYF.